The 31 T cell receptor beta chains in this list originate from one sample, sequenced in a study of immune evolution from preneoplasia to lung adenocarcinoma. This table comes from immunoSEQ multiplex PCR, and its TCRdb copy is limited to in-frame clones, with some not included. The table includes several thousand clones, roughly three quarters detected once. Sequencing input: FFPE minimally invasive lung adenocarcinoma tissue. These receptors originate from a person aged 65 to 85 with lung adenocarcinoma.

The chain is built from TRBV7-6 and TRBJ2-3; 8 bases are a match to TRBD2. CDR1 and CDR2 (germline): SGHVS, FNYEAQ. V trimming: 5 bases; J trimming: 1 base; junction bases outside the gene matches: 2. CDR3 length equals 14 residues. DNA for the CDR3: TGTGCCAGCAGCCTACTAGCGGGCACAGATACGCAGTATTTT. It specifies CASSLLAGTDTQYF.

The J gene is TRBJ2-7, the V gene TRBV2; possibly TRBD1 for D (6 bases). The CDR3 runs to 14 residues. The germline V and J ends were trimmed by 6 bases and 2 bases, with 14 bases remaining between them. Germline V lookup: CDR1 SNHLY, CDR2 FYNNEI. This CDR3 is CASRSTGFAYEQYF. CDR3 coding DNA: TGTGCCAGCAGATCTACAGGGTTTGCCTACGAGCAGTACTTC.

CDR3 nucleotide sequence: TGTGCCAGCAGCTTGCCAGGGCTTAACGGGGAGCTGTTTTTT. Translating gives CASSLPGLNGELFF. V usage is TRBV5-6 and J usage is TRBJ2-2; possibly TRBD1 for D (5 bases). In germline, CDR1 is SGHDT, CDR2 YYEEEE. V lost 1 base and J 7 bases, leaving 11 bases between the germline ends. The CDR3 length is 14 residues. Using reference TRBV5-6 and TRBJ2-2 for the parts outside the CDR3, the full variable domain is DAGVTQSPTHLIKTRGQQVTLRCSPKSGHDTVSWYQQALGQGPQFIFQYYEEEERQRGNFPDRFSGHQFPNYSSELNVNALLLGDSALYLCASSLPGLNGELFFGEGSRLTVL.

The chain is built from TRBV5-1 and TRBJ2-7, with D perhaps TRBD1 (5 bases). V lost 4 bases and J lost 6, with 14 bases in between. The germline V gene has CDR1 SGHRS and CDR2 YFSETQ. This CDR3 comprises 13 residues. The CDR3 reads CASSVTGIGEQYF. For the CDR3, the DNA is TGCGCCAGCAGCGTAACAGGAATCGGCGAGCAGTACTTC.

This sequence joins TRBV21-1 and TRBJ1-1. TRBV21-1 is a listed pseudogene. The CDR3 consists of 12 residues. The CDR3 DNA sequence: TGTGCCTGGCGAGGGGCGAACACTGAAGCTTTCTTT. Translated, it gives CAWRGANTEAFF.

This clone showed up just a few times. V and J are TRBV6-6 and TRBJ1-3; maybe TRBD1 (5 bases). The CDR3 loop spans 16 amino acids. The V and J ends lost 0 bases and 2 bases respectively, with 11 bases between them. The V gene's germline CDR1 is MNHNY and CDR2 SVGAGI (reference sequence). The DNA of the CDR3 is TGTGCCAGCAGTTACTCGACTGTGGGGGCTGGAAACACCATATATTTT. Amino acids: CASSYSTVGAGNTIYF.

This clone turned up a few times. The CDR3 DNA follows: TGTGCCAGCAGCTCCAGGACTAGCGCAGCCAAAAACATTCAGTACTTC. Its translation: CASSSRTSAAKNIQYF. This chain uses TRBV9 with TRBJ2-4; 9 positions match TRBD2. CDR1 SGDLS and CDR2 YYNGEE come from the germline V gene. Trimming at V came to 4 bases and at J to 0 bases, leaving 5 bases not matched to a gene. The CDR3 is made up of 16 amino acids.

The V call is TRBV10-3, the J call TRBJ1-1, with a tentative D call TRBD1 (5 bases). Germline V gene lookup returns CDR1 ENHRY and CDR2 SYGVKD. V was pared by 0 bases and J by 4 bases, with 9 bases between. The CDR3 consists of 14 residues. CDR3 coding DNA: TGTGCCATCAGTGAGTCAGGACAAATCACTGAAGCTTTCTTT. Residues: CAISESGQITEAFF.

The J gene is TRBJ1-1, the V gene TRBV6-5; 8 positions match TRBD1. The V gene's germline CDR1 is MNHEY and CDR2 SVGAGI. V gave up 8 bases and J gave up 5 bases; unmatched junction bases: 10. This CDR3 spans 14 amino acids. Here the CDR3 reads CASGGQGVGTEAFF. The CDR3 bases are TGTGCCAGCGGTGGACAGGGAGTAGGTACTGAAGCTTTCTTT.

The rearrangement joins TRBV14 to TRBJ1-1; D unresolved. The CDR3 contains 13 residues. Trimming stripped 0 bases from V and 0 bases from J, with 2 bases between. Germline-derived CDR1 and CDR2 are SGHDN and FVKESK. CDR3 residues: CASSQELNTEAFF. The CDR3 region has the DNA TGTGCCAGCAGCCAAGAGCTGAACACTGAAGCTTTCTTT.

The V call is TRBV28, the J call TRBJ2-7; D is unresolved. Germline-derived CDR1 and CDR2 are MDHEN and SYDVKM. Trimming stripped 4 bases from V and 2 bases from J, with 12 bases between. The CDR3 sequence is 14 residues long. The CDR3 protein is CASSSHSNPYEQYF. CDR3 coding DNA: TGTGCCAGCAGTTCCCACAGTAACCCCTACGAGCAGTACTTC.

The CDR3 protein is CASSFHSPGKGEAFF. CDR3 bases: TGTGCCAGCAGCTTCCACAGCCCCGGGAAGGGTGAAGCTTTCTTT. The J gene is TRBJ1-1, the V gene TRBV7-9; D gene unclear. CDR1 is SEHNR and CDR2 is FQNEAQ in the germline V gene (reference sequence). The CDR3 consists of 15 residues. The V end lost 3 bases, the J end lost 7 bases, and 18 bases lay between the germline ends.

The chain combines TRBV30 with TRBJ1-5; 9 nucleotides agree with TRBD1. There are 14 residues in the CDR3. V dropped 2 bases and J dropped 2; count of bases not matched to a gene: 1. Germline-derived CDR1 and CDR2 are GTSNPN and SVGIG (reference sequence). The CDR3 DNA is TGTGCCTGGAGTCGGACAGGGGGCAATCAGCCCCAGCATTTT. Translation: CAWSRTGGNQPQHF.

This chain joins TRBV9 and TRBJ2-7; D is undetermined. The CDR3 runs 14 residues. CDR1 is SGDLS, CDR2 YYNGEE, per germline. Between the trimmed V and J ends, which lost 2 bases and 0 bases, there was a span of 9 bases. The CDR3 DNA follows: TGTGCCAGCAGCGTCGACTTGAGCTCCTACGAGCAGTACTTC. Residues: CASSVDLSSYEQYF.

This chain connects TRBV6-5 to TRBJ2-1, with TRBD2 identical over 8 bases. The junction had 11 bases not matched to a gene; V was cut back by 4 bases and J by 6 bases. The V gene's germline CDR1 is MNHEY and CDR2 SVGAGI. The CDR3 length is 16 residues. CDR3 DNA sequence: TGTGCCAGCAGTTCCCAGGGAGCGGGAGTCACCAATGAGCAGTTCTTC. As protein: CASSSQGAGVTNEQFF.

This clone has just a few counts. The CDR3 DNA follows: TGTGCCATCAGTAGCACTAGCGGGAACAATGAGCAGTTCTTC. Its translation: CAISSTSGNNEQFF. This chain joins TRBV10-3 and TRBJ2-1; 10 bases line up with TRBD2. The CDR3 is 14 amino acids. The germline V gene has CDR1 ENHRY and CDR2 SYGVKD. V gave up 5 bases and J gave up 5 bases; unmatched junction bases: 3.

The rearrangement uses TRBV27 and TRBJ2-7; perhaps D is TRBD1 or TRBD2 (5 bases each). Germline V gene data show CDR1 as MNHEY and CDR2 as SMNVEV (reference sequence). The V end lost 4 bases, the J end lost 2 bases, and 15 bases lay between the germline ends. This CDR3 contains 15 residues. The chain's CDR3 is CASSSIQLGAYEQYF. The CDR3 DNA reads as TGTGCCAGCAGTTCTATCCAACTAGGGGCCTACGAGCAGTACTTC.

This clone was observed a few times. The chain combines TRBV21-1 with TRBJ2-7. TRBV21-1 is flagged as a pseudogene. The CDR3 covers 15 residues. CDR3 region: CASSLQGRRNYEQYF. CDR3 coding DNA: TGTGCCAGCAGCCTCCAGGGACGGCGAAACTACGAGCAGTACTTC.

V gene TRBV29-1 combines with J gene TRBJ2-7; possible D gene TRBD2, 6 bases. V gave up 7 bases and J gave up 5 bases, with 15 bases separating them. Germline V gene lookup returns CDR1 SQVTM and CDR2 ANQGSEA. The CDR3 spans 12 residues. The CDR3 spells CSAGVGVNEQYF. In DNA form, the CDR3 reads TGCAGCGCGGGAGTTGGGGTCAACGAGCAGTACTTC.

In nucleotides, the CDR3 is TGTGCCAGCAGCGTAGGAAGCAGAAACACCGGGGAGCTGTTTTTT. Protein: CASSVGSRNTGELFF. This chain uses TRBV9 with TRBJ2-2; D is unresolved. The germline V gene encodes CDR1 SGDLS and CDR2 YYNGEE. This CDR3 spans 15 amino acids. Trimming stripped 0 bases from V and 2 bases from J, with 8 bases between.

This chain links TRBV18 with TRBJ1-2; maybe TRBD1 (6 bases). The CDR3 covers 13 residues. V lost 6 bases to trimming and J lost 3 bases, with 11 bases between them. Germline V gives CDR1 KGHSH, CDR2 LQKENI. The CDR3 DNA is TGTGCCAGCTCCAGGGGACAAGACTATGGCTACACCTTC. This translates into CASSRGQDYGYTF.

This chain uses TRBV28 with TRBJ2-6; TRBD2 is a possible D gene (5 bases). The CDR3 runs 15 residues. CDR1 and CDR2 (germline): MDHEN, SYDVKM. Trimming shortened V by 4 bases and J by 0 bases, and 7 bases separated the two germline ends. The CDR3 DNA reads as TGTGCCAGCAGTTCCGGACTCTCTGGGGCCAACGTCCTGACTTTC. Its translation: CASSSGLSGANVLTF.

The chain recombines TRBV4-1 with TRBJ2-5; TRBD2 agrees at 7 bases. The CDR3 is made up of 14 amino acids. The ends lost 4 bases at V and 2 bases at J; junction bases unmatched: 4. Germline CDR1 is MGHRA and CDR2 is YSYEKL. CDR3 coding DNA: TGCGCCAGCAGCCGGGAGGGAGTACAAGAGACCCAGTACTTC. Translating gives CASSREGVQETQYF.

The rearrangement uses TRBV30 and TRBJ2-7, with TRBD1 matching over 7 bases. Germline CDR1 is GTSNPN and CDR2 is SVGIG (reference sequence). V was clipped by 3 bases and J by 2 bases; unmatched bases: 10. This CDR3 comprises 15 residues. The CDR3 loop reads CAWRNNRGPPYEQYF. In DNA form, the CDR3 reads TGTGCCTGGAGAAATAACAGGGGCCCCCCCTACGAGCAGTACTTC.

This clone has just one count. The chain links TRBV29-1 to TRBJ2-3; 10 bases line up with TRBD1. Germline CDR1 reads SQVTM; CDR2 reads ANQGSEA. The length of the CDR3 is 18 residues. With 6 bases clipped from V and 1 base from J, the junction kept 16 bases outside the gene matches. The CDR3 bases are TGCAGCGTCCTTTTAGTCGGGGGACAGGGGACTGGCACAGATACGCAGTATTTT. Encoded protein: CSVLLVGGQGTGTDTQYF.

This rearrangement joins TRBV5-6 to TRBJ2-1; 12 bases map to TRBD1. This CDR3 contains 19 residues. Trimming cost V 4 bases and J 1 base; bases outside gene matches: 12. The germline gives CDR1 SGHDT, CDR2 YYEEEE. As DNA, the CDR3 is TGTGCCAGCAGCACGCGGGACAGGGGGCTCTTATTTTCCTACAATGAGCAGTTCTTC. Amino acids: CASSTRDRGLLFSYNEQFF.

The V gene is TRBV5-1, the J gene TRBJ2-7; D gene ambiguous. CDR1 and CDR2 from the germline V gene are SGHRS and YFSETQ. Trimming took off 4 bases at V and 0 bases at J, with 5 bases between the two ends. The CDR3 extends over 12 amino acids. CDR3 nucleotides: TGCGCCAGCAGCCCGGGCTCCTACGAGCAGTACTTC. Translated: CASSPGSYEQYF. Drawing the rest from reference TRBV5-1 and TRBJ2-7, the complete variable domain is KAGVTQTPRYLIKTRGQQVTLSCSPISGHRSVSWYQQTPGQGLQFLFEYFSETQRNKGNFPGRFSGRQFSNSRSEMNVSTLELGDSALYLCASSPGSYEQYFGPGTRLTVT.

This clone appeared a few times. This chain uses TRBV7-8 with TRBJ2-2, with unresolved D. The germline gives CDR1 SGHVS, CDR2 FQNEAQ. CDR3 length equals 17 residues. V was shortened by 0 bases and J by 0 bases, with 11 bases between the two germline ends. CDR3 coding DNA: TGTGCCAGCAGCTTAGCGTTTAGTACTACGAACACCGGGGAGCTGTTTTTT. Protein: CASSLAFSTTNTGELFF.

The V call is TRBV27, the J call TRBJ1-5; TRBD1 agrees at 7 bases. CDR3 length equals 14 residues. Germline trimming cut 6 bases from V and 6 bases from J; bases unmatched to any gene: 8. Germline assignment: CDR1 MNHEY and CDR2 SMNVEV (reference sequence). Here the CDR3 reads CASRSDRVGQPQHF. The DNA of the CDR3 is TGTGCCAGCAGGTCCGACAGGGTGGGTCAGCCCCAGCATTTT.

This chain joins TRBV11-2 and TRBJ2-7, with 10 bases lining up with TRBD1. Germline V gene data show CDR1 as SGHAT and CDR2 as FQNNGV. Trimming cost V 5 bases and J 4 bases; bases outside gene matches: 11. The CDR3 sequence is 16 residues long. The CDR3, as DNA: TGTGCCAGCAGCCCAGATAAAGACAGGGGGCTTTACGAGCAGTACTTC. Translation gives CASSPDKDRGLYEQYF.

The CDR3, as DNA: TGTGCCAGCAGTGACTCGGGCCTGGGGGACACCGGGGAGCTGTTTTTT. Its protein product is CASSDSGLGDTGELFF. The rearrangement uses TRBV6-4 and TRBJ2-2; D might be TRBD1 or TRBD2, each matching 5 bases. Germline V CDR1 and CDR2: MRHNA, SNTAGT. The CDR3 runs 16 residues. Trimming stripped 0 bases from V and 3 bases from J, with 11 bases between.